The 10 T cell receptor beta chains below all came from one sample that was sequenced in a study of cytomegalovirus exposure and HLA in healthy donors. PCR used 60 Vbeta primers and 13 Jbeta primers. The table came from immunoSEQ multiplex PCR; TCRdb's copy has only in-frame clones and leaves some out. The sample includes roughly 120,000 clones, almost 70% of them seen just once. Sample: PBMCs. The source of these receptors is a man younger than 45 in good health and CMV-seropositive.

This chain connects TRBV9 to TRBJ2-3; D not certain. Germline V lookup: CDR1 SGDLS, CDR2 YYNGEE. The CDR3 length is 12 residues. Trimming left V 4 bases short and J 3 bases short, with 6 bases between. In DNA, the CDR3 is TGTGCCAGCAGCCCCCAAACAGATACGCAGTATTTT. It is translated as CASSPQTDTQYF.

DNA for the CDR3: TGTGCCTGGGACAGGGGGCGAATAGGTGAAGCTTTCTTT. Protein sequence: CAWDRGRIGEAFF. The chain combines TRBV30 with TRBJ1-1, with 10 bases matching TRBD1. After removal of 5 bases from V and 7 bases from J, the junction contained 7 bases not matched to a gene. Germline V CDR1 and CDR2: GTSNPN, SVGIG (reference sequence). The CDR3 covers 13 residues. Full variable domain (missing parts from reference TRBV30 and TRBJ1-1): SQTIHQWPATLVQPVGSPLSLECTVEGTSNPNLYWYRQAAGRGLQLLFYSVGIGQISSEVPQNLSASRPQDRQFILSSKKLLLSDSGFYLCAWDRGRIGEAFFGQGTRLTVV.

The chain uses TRBV19 and TRBJ1-6, with TRBD1 matching 7 bases. V gave up 8 bases and J gave up 13 bases; unmatched junction bases: 14. The germline CDR1 and CDR2 sequences are LNHDA and SQIVND (reference sequence). The CDR3 has 14 residues. The CDR3 is CASGPGQRYWPLHF. CDR3 coding DNA: TGTGCCAGTGGACCGGGACAGAGATATTGGCCCCTCCACTTT.

The chain couples TRBV29-1 to TRBJ2-1; D perhaps matches TRBD2 (7 bases). V was clipped by 1 base and J by 10 bases, with 17 bases between them. CDR1 and CDR2 from the germline V gene are SQVTM and ANQGSEA. The CDR3 runs to 14 residues. CDR3 DNA: TGCAGCGTTGAAGGTAGGGCCTGGGGGGGCGAGCAGTTCTTC. This sequence encodes CSVEGRAWGGEQFF.

The table lists this clone with a few counts. The J gene is TRBJ1-1, the V gene TRBV10-3; no clear D gene. The V end lost 5 bases, the J end lost 1 base, and 14 bases lay between the germline ends. The CDR3 contains 15 residues. Germline CDR1 reads ENHRY; CDR2 reads SYGVKD. CDR3 DNA sequence: TGTGCCATCAGTAACCTACGAGGGAGGAACACTGAAGCTTTCTTT. This codes for CAISNLRGRNTEAFF.

This CDR3 reads CASSTRLAGGFTGELFF. CDR3 coding DNA: TGTGCCAGCAGCACCCGACTAGCGGGAGGTTTCACCGGGGAGCTGTTTTTT. The V call is TRBV9, the J call TRBJ2-2, with TRBD2 matching over 13 bases. The trim removed 4 bases at V and 4 bases at J, leaving 7 bases unmatched. Germline assignment: CDR1 SGDLS and CDR2 YYNGEE. The CDR3 totals 17 residues. Full variable domain (rest looked up from reference TRBV9 and TRBJ2-2): DSGVTQTPKHLITATGQRVTLRCSPRSGDLSVYWYQQSLDQGLQFLIQYYNGEERAKGNILERFSAQQFPDLHSELNLSSLELGDSALYFCASSTRLAGGFTGELFFGEGSRLTVL.

The gene calls are TRBV27 and TRBJ1-1, with 7 bases aligning to TRBD1. Germline V CDR1 and CDR2: MNHEY, SMNVEV (reference sequence). There are 14 residues in the CDR3. Trimming at V came to 3 bases and at J to 5 bases, leaving 6 bases not matched to a gene. The CDR3 here is CASSFHTGETEAFF. The CDR3 nucleotides are TGTGCCAGCAGTTTTCACACAGGGGAAACTGAAGCTTTCTTT.

This clone was seen just once. The V and J genes are TRBV19 and TRBJ1-2; D not resolved. The CDR3 runs to 14 residues. Trimming took off 5 bases at V and 4 bases at J, with 14 bases between the two ends. Germline V gene lookup returns CDR1 LNHDA and CDR2 SQIVND (reference sequence). As DNA, the CDR3 is TGTGCCAGTAGTCAACGTGGCGGTAGCTATGGCTACACCTTC. Translation: CASSQRGGSYGYTF.

The CDR3 sequence is CASQRLGATGELFF. The CDR3 DNA sequence: TGCGCCAGCCAGCGACTAGGGGCCACCGGGGAGCTGTTTTTT. The chain joins TRBV5-1 to TRBJ2-2; a weak D match, TRBD2 (6 bases). The CDR3 extends over 14 amino acids. Germline-derived CDR1 and CDR2 are SGHRS and YFSETQ. The V and J ends lost 7 bases and 4 bases respectively, with 14 bases between them. Based on the CDR3 plus reference TRBV5-1 and TRBJ2-2, the full variable domain is KAGVTQTPRYLIKTRGQQVTLSCSPISGHRSVSWYQQTPGQGLQFLFEYFSETQRNKGNFPGRFSGRQFSNSRSEMNVSTLELGDSALYLCASQRLGATGELFFGEGSRLTVL.

The chain uses TRBV15 and TRBJ1-1; D gene unclear. Trimming removed 0 bases from V and 2 bases from J, with 10 bases in between. The CDR3 consists of 15 residues. Germline V gene data show CDR1 as LNHNV and CDR2 as YYDKDF (reference sequence). The CDR3 loop is CATSRDVGRNTEAFF. CDR3 sequence (DNA): TGTGCCACCAGCAGAGATGTGGGGAGAAACACTGAAGCTTTCTTT.